This T cell receptor (beta chain) is drawn from a study of blood T cell repertoires in COVID-19. Germline values: CDR1 SNHLY, CDR2 FYNNEI. CDR3 length: 15 residues. V was shortened by 0 bases and J by 7 bases, with 16 bases between the two germline ends. Sequencing used immunoSEQ multiplex PCR; TCRdb keeps in-frame clones, though not all of them. The sample contains fewer than 150,000 clones, 75% to 90% of which appear only once. The sequenced material came from peripheral blood. V is TRBV2 and J is TRBJ2-7, with D possibly matching TRBD1 (5 bases). This clonotype originated in a woman aged 50 to 60 who had recovered from COVID-19. The CDR3 sequence is CASSEALQGVREQYF. The CDR3 DNA follows: TGTGCCAGCAGTGAAGCGCTTCAGGGTGTTAGGGAGCAGTACTTC.